This entry lists 32 T cell receptor beta chains sequenced from one sample in a study of T cell clonality in common variable immunodeficiency. Data came from immunoSEQ multiplex PCR; TCRdb stores just in-frame clones and leaves some out. In total the sample includes 25,000 to 35,000 clones, none of them seen once. Sequencing was performed on peripheral blood mononuclear cells. The receptors here all came from a person aged 18 to 75 in good health.

This clone was counted at least ten times. The read terminates 3 residues before the CDR3 end, so the remaining end is supplied by the germline J gene. This chain uses TRBV19 with TRBJ1-2, with TRBD1 as a possible D gene (6 bases). Germline loops: CDR1 LNHDA, CDR2 SQIVND (reference sequence). This CDR3 region has 15 residues. CDR3 DNA, as far as it was read: TGTGCCAGCCTCTCAGGGGCTCAGGGTTGGAGGGGC. It encodes CASLSGAQGWRG. The complete CDR3 sequence is CASLSGAQGWRGYTF. Using reference TRBV19 and TRBJ1-2 for the parts outside the CDR3, the full variable domain is DGGITQSPKYLFRKEGQNVTLSCEQNLNHDAMYWYRQDPGQGLRLIYYSQIVNDFQKGDIAEGYSVSREKKESFPLTVTSAQKNPTAFYLCASLSGAQGWRGYTFGSGTRLTVV.

In this sample, this clone turned up many times. The DNA ends 3 residues before the CDR3 does, and the rest of the CDR3 is filled in from the germline J gene. The chain carries TRBV4-2 and TRBJ2-1; D is perhaps TRBD2 (5 bases). The CDR3 contains 13 residues. The V and J ends lost 1 base and 6 bases respectively, with 7 bases between them. Germline V gives CDR1 LGHNA, CDR2 YNFKEQ. CDR3 bases read: TGTGCCAGCAGCCAAGCTGCGGGCAATGAG. This sequence encodes CASSQAAGNE. The entire CDR3 protein reads CASSQAAGNEQFF.

The sample holds many counts of this clone. From the germline J gene comes the end of the CDR3, since the read stops 3 residues before it. The V and J genes are TRBV5-1 and TRBJ2-5, with TRBD1 matching 8 bases. The V and J ends lost 4 bases and 4 bases, in that order; junction bases with no gene match: 9. The CDR3 runs to 15 residues. Germline CDR1 SGHRS, CDR2 YFSETQ. CDR3 residues: CASSPSSGTGETQYF. The sequenced part of the CDR3 DNA is TGCGCCAGCAGCCCTTCCTCCGGGACAGGAGAGACC.

This clone has only a few counts. The read ends 3 residues early relative to the CDR3; the germline J gene fills the gap. The rearrangement links TRBV2 to TRBJ2-3; D gene unclear. CDR1 is SNHLY and CDR2 is FYNNEI in the germline V gene. The CDR3 length is 12 residues. The sequenced CDR3 bases are TGTGCCAGCCATGGTAGCAATCAGCCG. It is translated as CASHGSNQP. The whole CDR3 region reads CASHGSNQPQYF.

The sample holds many counts of this clone. The read comes to an end 3 residues before the CDR3 does, leaving the germline J gene to fill in the end. V and J are TRBV12-5 and TRBJ1-1; the match to TRBD1 covers 7 bases. This CDR3 is 14 amino acids long. Germline lookup yields CDR1 LGHNT and CDR2 FRNRAP. CDR3 bases read: TGTGCTAGTGGATTGACAGGGAAAAATCTCAGA. Its protein is CASGLTGKNLR. The whole CDR3 protein is CASGLTGKNLRAFF.

About this clone itself: The CDR3 end is not reached by the read, which stops 3 residues before it; the germline J gene fills it in. This chain joins TRBV13 and TRBJ2-5; 11 nucleotides match TRBD2. Losses at the gene ends were 5 bases for V and 4 bases for J; bases not matched to a gene: 3. From germline, CDR1 is PRHDT and CDR2 FYEKMQ (reference sequence). The CDR3 covers 14 residues. CDR3 residues: CASSSGLAGETQYF. The DNA read from the CDR3 is TGTGCCAGCAGCAGCGGACTAGCGGGAGAGACC.

The table lists this clone with many counts. The read halts 3 residues ahead of the CDR3 end, with the missing end drawn from the germline J gene. Additional DNA sequences in this sample encode the identical CDR3. The chain combines TRBV18 with TRBJ1-5; TRBD1 is a possible D gene (6 bases). Per germline, CDR1 KGHSH and CDR2 LQKENI. The CDR3 covers 14 residues. Trimming pared 3 bases from V and 4 bases from J, leaving 10 bases between. The CDR3 DNA, read in part, is TGTGCCAGCTCACCGGGTCAGGGGAATCAGCCC. Translated: CASSPGQGNQP. The CDR3 in its entirety is CASSPGQGNQPQHF.

On this clone: The missing CDR3 end, 3 residues past where the read stops, is filled in from the germline J gene. The V and J genes are TRBV6-1 and TRBJ1-3; 7 bases map to TRBD1. In germline, CDR1 is MNHNS, CDR2 SASEGT. V lost 6 bases, J lost 9 bases, and 5 bases stayed unmatched. CDR3 length equals 12 residues. CDR3 sequence reads: CASREQGFTIYF. The CDR3 DNA, read in part, is TGTGCCAGCAGAGAACAGGGGTTCACC.

This clone was counted many times. The read comes to an end 3 residues before the CDR3 does, leaving the germline J gene to fill in the end. This chain uses TRBV20-1 with TRBJ1-1, with a tentative D call TRBD1 (5 bases). V was cut by 6 bases and J by 1 base, with 12 bases left in between. Germline assignment: CDR1 DFQATT and CDR2 SNEGSKA (reference sequence). The CDR3 is made up of 13 amino acids. CDR3 sequence reads: CSAAGTANTEAFF. CDR3 DNA, as far as it was read: TGCAGTGCGGCGGGGACCGCGAACACTGAA.

This clone was seen many times. The read halts 3 residues ahead of the CDR3 end, with the missing end drawn from the germline J gene. V gene TRBV5-1 combines with J gene TRBJ2-1; D uncertain. Between the trimmed V and J ends, which lost 0 bases and 0 bases, there was a span of 7 bases. Germline V CDR1 and CDR2: SGHRS, YFSETQ. The CDR3 contains 15 residues. The sequenced part of the CDR3 DNA is TGCGCCAGCAGCTTGGGCGAGAGCTCCTACAATGAG. Amino acid sequence: CASSLGESSYNE. The whole CDR3 sequence is CASSLGESSYNEQFF. Full variable domain (outside the CDR3, taken from reference TRBV5-1 and TRBJ2-1): KAGVTQTPRYLIKTRGQQVTLSCSPISGHRSVSWYQQTPGQGLQFLFEYFSETQRNKGNFPGRFSGRQFSNSRSEMNVSTLELGDSALYLCASSLGESSYNEQFFGPGTRLTVL.

This clone appeared many times. The read is 3 residues too short to cover the CDR3 end, so that end is filled in from the germline J gene. The chain links TRBV20-1 to TRBJ2-5; 8 nucleotides align to TRBD2. V trimming: 5 bases; J trimming: 4 bases; junction bases outside the gene matches: 9. Germline values: CDR1 DFQATT, CDR2 SNEGSKA (reference sequence). CDR3 size: 14 residues. Partial CDR3 DNA: TGCAGTGCTGCAATTAGCGGGACGGCAGAGACC. This gives the protein CSAAISGTAET. The complete CDR3 sequence is CSAAISGTAETQYF.

Details on this clone: Coverage ceases 3 residues before the CDR3 finishes, and the germline J gene fills in the end. The chain couples TRBV7-6 to TRBJ2-2, with 9 bases identical to TRBD2. Trimming at V came to 2 bases and at J to 6 bases, leaving 13 bases not matched to a gene. The CDR3 is 18 amino acids. Germline values: CDR1 SGHVS, CDR2 FNYEAQ. The part of the CDR3 DNA that was read is TGTGCCAGCAGCTTACGAACTAGCGGGCCTCAAGGAGCCGGGGAG. Translation gives CASSLRTSGPQGAGE. In full, the CDR3 reads CASSLRTSGPQGAGELFF. Full variable domain (rest looked up from reference TRBV7-6 and TRBJ2-2): GAGVSQSPRYKVTKRGQDVALRCDPISGHVSLYWYRQALGQGPEFLTYFNYEAQQDKSGLPNDRFSAERPEGSISTLTIQRTEQRDSAMYRCASSLRTSGPQGAGELFFGEGSRLTVL.

This clone was seen at least ten times. The sequenced fragment ends 3 residues before the CDR3 boundary, so the rest is inferred from the germline J gene. The V gene is TRBV12-3 or TRBV12-4, the J gene TRBJ2-7; tentatively, D is TRBD1 (5 bases). The CDR3 runs to 15 residues. Trimming removed 6 bases from V and 0 bases from J, with 15 bases in between. This chain's CDR3 is CASSLRADSSYEQYF. CDR3 DNA (partial): TGTGCCAGCAGCCTCAGGGCTGATAGCTCCTACGAG.

This clone occurred many times. The read gets to within 3 residues of the CDR3 end, and the germline J gene fills in the rest. This chain links TRBV19 with TRBJ2-2; 8 bases agree with TRBD1. Looked up from germline, CDR1 is LNHDA and CDR2 is SQIVND (reference sequence). This CDR3 is built from 14 residues. The CDR3 reads CASSMGQAREKLFF. The CDR3 bases that were read are TGTGCCAGTAGTATGGGACAGGCAAGGGAAAAG.

This clone was recorded at least ten times. The read falls 3 residues short of the CDR3 end, and the missing part is taken from the germline J gene. V is TRBV20-1 and J is TRBJ1-1; D remains unclear. This CDR3 has 13 residues. Germline V CDR1 and CDR2: DFQATT, SNEGSKA (reference sequence). The V gene lost 3 bases and the J gene lost 3 bases, with 11 bases spanning the gap. The chain's CDR3 is CSARRGYDTEAFF. The part of the CDR3 DNA that was read is TGCAGTGCTAGGAGAGGTTACGACACTGAA.

This clone has more than one count but fewer than ten. The CDR3 end lies 3 residues beyond the end of the read and is filled in from the germline J gene. V usage is TRBV5-1 and J usage is TRBJ2-7, with 9 nucleotides matching TRBD2. The germline V gene has CDR1 SGHRS and CDR2 YFSETQ. The CDR3 loop spans 17 amino acids. Losses at the gene ends were 0 bases for V and 0 bases for J; bases not matched to a gene: 7. CDR3 bases read: TGCGCCAGCAGCTTGGGGGGAAGCGGGGGGAGCTCCTACGAG. This codes for CASSLGGSGGSSYE. The whole CDR3 protein is CASSLGGSGGSSYEQYF.

This clone has a handful of counts. The read gets to within 3 residues of the CDR3 end, and the germline J gene fills in the rest. The V and J genes are TRBV2 and TRBJ1-4; TRBD1 matches 9 bases. Trimming cost V 6 bases and J 6 bases; bases outside gene matches: 11. Germline V gene lookup returns CDR1 SNHLY and CDR2 FYNNEI. CDR3 length equals 16 residues. CDR3 in amino acids: CASSGPGTGLYEKLFF. Partial CDR3 DNA: TGTGCCAGCAGCGGTCCCGGGACAGGGTTGTATGAAAAA.

This clone was detected ten times or more. The read terminates 3 residues before the CDR3 end, so the remaining end is supplied by the germline J gene. The chain recombines TRBV20-1 with TRBJ1-1; D uncertain. The CDR3 is 14 residues long. Germline CDR1 is DFQATT and CDR2 is SNEGSKA (reference sequence). The germline V and J ends were trimmed by 1 base and 1 base, with 10 bases remaining between them. The covered CDR3 bases are TGCAGTGCTAGAGGTCAACTTGAGAACACTGAA. Its protein product is CSARGQLENTE. The whole CDR3 sequence is CSARGQLENTEAFF.

This clone appeared many times. The read gets to within 3 residues of the CDR3 end, and the germline J gene fills in the rest. The chain joins TRBV20-1 to TRBJ2-7, with 8 bases identical to TRBD1. The V gene end was trimmed by 3 bases and the J gene end by 3 bases; junction bases not matched to a gene: 7. The germline gives CDR1 DFQATT, CDR2 SNEGSKA (reference sequence). CDR3 length equals 14 residues. CDR3 sequence reads: CSASRQGTGYEQYF. Incomplete CDR3 DNA: TGCAGTGCTAGCAGACAGGGGACGGGCTACGAG.

This clone was seen many times. The missing CDR3 end, 3 residues past where the read stops, is filled in from the germline J gene. The rearrangement uses TRBV20-1 and TRBJ1-5, with TRBD1 matching over 8 bases. Germline trimming cut 1 base from V and 6 bases from J; bases unmatched to any gene: 8. The CDR3 is 15 amino acids. Germline-derived CDR1 and CDR2 are DFQATT and SNEGSKA (reference sequence). The DNA read from the CDR3 is TGCAGTGCTAGAGCTACAGGACAGGGACTTCAGCCC. Translating gives CSARATGQGLQP. The CDR3 as a whole reads CSARATGQGLQPQHF.

There are many counts of this clone. The sequence runs out 3 residues before the end of the CDR3; the remainder is reconstructed from the germline J gene. This chain connects TRBV20-1 to TRBJ2-3; D is possibly TRBD1 (7 bases). V lost 4 bases and J 5 bases, leaving 16 bases between the germline ends. The CDR3 loop spans 14 amino acids. The germline V gene encodes CDR1 DFQATT and CDR2 SNEGSKA (reference sequence). The CDR3 protein is CSAMGRQGGDTQYF. The CDR3 DNA, read in part, is TGCAGTGCTATGGGTAGGCAGGGGGGAGATACG.

Note on this clone: The read halts 3 residues ahead of the CDR3 end, with the missing end drawn from the germline J gene. The chain links TRBV2 to TRBJ2-4; D might be TRBD1 (6 bases). CDR1 and CDR2 from the germline V gene are SNHLY and FYNNEI. V was clipped by 10 bases and J by 1 base, with 17 bases between them. The CDR3 totals 15 residues. CDR3 DNA, as far as it was read: TGTGCCATTACAACCAGGGGAGAGGCCAAAAACATT. Translating it yields CAITTRGEAKNI. The entire CDR3 sequence reads CAITTRGEAKNIQYF.

In this sample, this clone turned up many times. The DNA ends 3 residues before the CDR3 does, and the rest of the CDR3 is filled in from the germline J gene. The J gene is TRBJ1-2, the V gene TRBV2; D may be TRBD1 (6 bases). The V end was cut by 5 bases, the J end by 4 bases, with 17 bases between. Germline V lookup: CDR1 SNHLY, CDR2 FYNNEI. The length of the CDR3 is 15 residues. Partial CDR3 DNA: TGTGCCAGCAGTCCCTCCTCCGACAGGCTCTATGGC. Its translation is CASSPSSDRLYG. The entire CDR3 reads CASSPSSDRLYGYTF.

This clone appeared a few times. This CDR3 reads CSAIHTADNTEAFF. The sequenced CDR3 bases are TGCAGTGCCATTCATACAGCGGATAACACTGAA. The rearrangement joins TRBV20-1 to TRBJ1-1; the D is unclear. The CDR3 goes on 3 residues after the read ends, and that part is filled in from the germline J gene. The CDR3 runs to 14 residues. CDR1 and CDR2 from the germline V gene are DFQATT and SNEGSKA (reference sequence). Deletions cut 6 bases from V and 2 bases from J, with 16 bases between.

This clone was picked up many times. The observed sequence ends 3 residues before the CDR3 terminus, with the missing tail filled in from the germline J gene. V is TRBV7-2 and J is TRBJ2-7; D is ambiguous. Germline CDR1 SGHTA, CDR2 FQGNSA. CDR3 length: 15 amino acids. V dropped 5 bases and J dropped 0 bases, with 14 bases sitting between them. CDR3: CASSQASFSSYEQYF. The DNA read from the CDR3 is TGTGCCAGCAGCCAGGCCTCCTTCAGCTCCTACGAG.

This clone was detected many times. The sequence runs out 3 residues before the end of the CDR3; the remainder is reconstructed from the germline J gene. The chain joins TRBV28 to TRBJ2-7; 10 bases line up with TRBD1. The V gene end was trimmed by 7 bases and the J gene end by 3 bases; junction bases not matched to a gene: 6. CDR1 and CDR2 (germline): MDHEN, SYDVKM. CDR3 length: 14 amino acids. The CDR3: CASIHGQGGYEQYF. The part of the CDR3 DNA that was read is TGTGCCAGCATCCACGGACAGGGGGGCTACGAG. The full variable domain, in which reference TRBV28 and TRBJ2-7 provide the parts outside the CDR3, is DVKVTQSSRYLVKRTGEKVFLECVQDMDHENMFWYRQDPGLGLRLIYFSYDVKMKEKGDIPEGYSVSREKKERFSLILESASTNQTSMYLCASIHGQGGYEQYFGPGTRLTVT.

The sample holds a few counts of this clone. Read sequence stops 3 residues before the CDR3 end, and the germline J gene provides the missing end. This chain joins TRBV11-2 and TRBJ2-1; D gene unclear. Germline V CDR1 and CDR2: SGHAT, FQNNGV. The V end lost 2 bases, the J end lost 0 bases, and 5 bases lay between the germline ends. The CDR3 contains 14 residues. CDR3 DNA (partial): TGTGCCAGCAGCTTACAGAGCTCCTACAATGAG. Amino acids: CASSLQSSYNE. The whole CDR3 protein reads CASSLQSSYNEQFF.

This clone was seen many times. The read is 3 residues too short to cover the CDR3 end, so that end is filled in from the germline J gene. The gene calls are TRBV30 and TRBJ2-4; 8 positions match TRBD1. The CDR3 consists of 14 residues. Losses at the gene ends were 5 bases for V and 6 bases for J; bases not matched to a gene: 9. CDR1 and CDR2 (germline): GTSNPN, SVGIG (reference sequence). The CDR3 loop is CAWGPGQGGNIQYF. Partial CDR3 DNA: TGTGCCTGGGGCCCCGGACAGGGCGGAAACATT. The variable domain in full, completed from reference TRBV30 and TRBJ2-4, reads SQTIHQWPATLVQPVGSPLSLECTVEGTSNPNLYWYRQAAGRGLQLLFYSVGIGQISSEVPQNLSASRPQDRQFILSSKKLLLSDSGFYLCAWGPGQGGNIQYFGAGTRLSVL.

This clone has a count of ten or more. The read ends 3 residues early relative to the CDR3; the germline J gene fills the gap. This chain connects TRBV5-1 to TRBJ1-5, with 7 bases lining up with TRBD1. V gave up 4 bases and J gave up 0 bases; unmatched junction bases: 4. The CDR3 consists of 15 residues. Germline CDR1 reads SGHRS; CDR2 reads YFSETQ. CDR3 loop: CASSPTGYSNQPQHF. Incomplete CDR3 DNA: TGCGCCAGCAGCCCGACAGGGTATAGCAATCAGCCC.

This clone was seen ten or more times. The read gets to within 3 residues of the CDR3 end, and the germline J gene fills in the rest. The rearrangement joins TRBV2 to TRBJ2-7, with a weak D call TRBD1 (5 bases). Between the trimmed V and J ends, which lost 5 bases and 2 bases, there was a span of 13 bases. CDR1 and CDR2 (germline): SNHLY, FYNNEI. The CDR3 has 14 amino acids. CDR3 loop: CASSSDNPPYEQYF. The CDR3 bases that were read are TGTGCCAGCAGTTCGGACAACCCCCCCTACGAG. The variable domain in full, with the rest retrieved from reference TRBV2 and TRBJ2-7, is EPEVTQTPSHQVTQMGQEVILRCVPISNHLYFYWYRQILGQKVEFLVSFYNNEISEKSEIFDDQFSVERPDGSNFTLKIRSTKLEDSAMYFCASSSDNPPYEQYFGPGTRLTVT.

This clone turned up a few times. The read terminates 3 residues ahead of where the CDR3 ends, so the germline J gene completes it. The rearrangement links TRBV2 to TRBJ1-1, with D uncertain. CDR1 and CDR2 from the germline V gene are SNHLY and FYNNEI. The CDR3 covers 12 residues. Here the CDR3 reads CASVLASDEAFF. CDR3 bases read: TGTGCCAGTGTACTAGCGTCCGATGAG.

Many counts were recorded for this clone. Read data end 3 residues before the CDR3 end; the end is taken from the germline J gene. The rearrangement uses TRBV2 and TRBJ2-2; 10 bases are shared with TRBD2. There are 15 residues in the CDR3. CDR1 is SNHLY and CDR2 is FYNNEI in the germline V gene. Trimming at V came to 11 bases and at J to 1 base, leaving 7 bases not matched to a gene. The covered CDR3 bases are TGTGCCGTTCAGCGGGAGGGCCGGAACACCGGGGAG. Translation gives CAVQREGRNTGE. The whole CDR3 reads CAVQREGRNTGELFF.